This T cell receptor beta chain was obtained from a study of CD4 and CD8 cells across lung adenocarcinoma regions. TCRdb independently ran MiXCR on the PCR reads; one entry per CDR3 protein. The table shows under 10,000 distinct CDR3 sequences, with about 50% occurring only once. Per germline, CDR1 MNHEY and CDR2 SMNVEV (reference sequence). CDR3 length equals 13 residues. Trimming left V 6 bases short and J 9 bases short, with 12 bases between. Many counts were recorded for this clonotype. Localized lung adenocarcinoma, a non-small cell lung cancer, affected the donors. The genes are TRBV27 and TRBJ1-6; D is undetermined. Source material: CD8+ T cells from the center of a lung tumor. The receptor comes from a male donor with lung adenocarcinoma. The CD4 and CD8 labels of this study may be unreliable. The CDR3 here is CASREAEGSPLHF. CDR3 DNA: TGTGCCAGCAGAGAGGCCGAAGGTTCACCCCTCCACTTT.